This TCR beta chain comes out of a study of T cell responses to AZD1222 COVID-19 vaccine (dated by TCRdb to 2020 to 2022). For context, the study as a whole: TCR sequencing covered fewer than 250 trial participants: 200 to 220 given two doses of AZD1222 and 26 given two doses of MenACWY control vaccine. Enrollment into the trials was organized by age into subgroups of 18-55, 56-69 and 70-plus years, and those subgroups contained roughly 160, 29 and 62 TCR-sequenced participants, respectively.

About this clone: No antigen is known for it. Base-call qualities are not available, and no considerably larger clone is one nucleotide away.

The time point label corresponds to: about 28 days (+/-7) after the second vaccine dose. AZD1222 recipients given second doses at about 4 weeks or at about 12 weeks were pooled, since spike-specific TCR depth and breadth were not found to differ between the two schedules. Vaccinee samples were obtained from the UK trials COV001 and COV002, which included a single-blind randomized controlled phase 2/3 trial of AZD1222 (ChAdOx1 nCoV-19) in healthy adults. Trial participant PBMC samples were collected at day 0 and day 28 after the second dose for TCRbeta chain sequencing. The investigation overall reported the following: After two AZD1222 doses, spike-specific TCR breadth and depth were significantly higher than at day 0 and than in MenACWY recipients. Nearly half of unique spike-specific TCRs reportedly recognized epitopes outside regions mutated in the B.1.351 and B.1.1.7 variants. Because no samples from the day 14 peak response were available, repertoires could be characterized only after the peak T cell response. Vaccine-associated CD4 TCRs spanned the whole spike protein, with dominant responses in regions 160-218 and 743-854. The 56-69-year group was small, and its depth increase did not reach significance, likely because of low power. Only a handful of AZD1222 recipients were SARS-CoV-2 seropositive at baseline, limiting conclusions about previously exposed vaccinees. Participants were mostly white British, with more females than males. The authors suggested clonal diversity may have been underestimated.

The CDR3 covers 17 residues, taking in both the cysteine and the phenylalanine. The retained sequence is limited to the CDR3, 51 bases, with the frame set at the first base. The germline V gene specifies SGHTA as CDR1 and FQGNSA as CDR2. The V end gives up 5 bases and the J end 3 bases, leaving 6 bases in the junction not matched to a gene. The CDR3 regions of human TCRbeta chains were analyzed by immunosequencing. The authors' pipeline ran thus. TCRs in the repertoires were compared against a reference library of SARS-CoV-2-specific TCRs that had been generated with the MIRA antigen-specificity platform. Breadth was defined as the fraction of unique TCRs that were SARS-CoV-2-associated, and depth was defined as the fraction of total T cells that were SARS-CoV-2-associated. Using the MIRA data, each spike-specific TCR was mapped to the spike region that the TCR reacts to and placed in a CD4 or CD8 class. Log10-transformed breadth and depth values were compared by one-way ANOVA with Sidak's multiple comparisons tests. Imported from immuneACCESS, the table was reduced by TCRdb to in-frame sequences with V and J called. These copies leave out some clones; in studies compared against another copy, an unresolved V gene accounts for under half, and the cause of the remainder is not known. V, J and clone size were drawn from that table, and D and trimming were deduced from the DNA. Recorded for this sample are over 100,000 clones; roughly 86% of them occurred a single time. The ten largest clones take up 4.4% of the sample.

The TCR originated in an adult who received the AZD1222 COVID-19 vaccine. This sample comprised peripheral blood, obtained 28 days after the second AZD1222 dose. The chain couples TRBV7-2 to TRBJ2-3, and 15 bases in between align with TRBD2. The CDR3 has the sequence CASSPGLAGGGTDTQYF. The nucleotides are TGTGCCAGCAGCCCGGGACTAGCGGGGGGCGGGACAGATACGCAGTATTTT.